This T cell receptor beta chain was identified during a study of diagnostic markers for celiac disease (dated by TCRdb to the early 2020s). Sequencing took place on an Illumina MiSeq. Once TCRdb had reprocessed the reads, it stored one entry per CDR3 protein sequence and supplied no DNA. This sample's table carries 750 to 850 distinct CDR3 sequences. Together, the top ten hold 22% of the sample. Frequency indicates this clonotype is medium-sized (0.01 to 0.1%); no count is kept. Its cognate antigen has yet to be identified. Specimen: either unsorted cells or a sorted T cell fraction (not recorded which). The receptor was isolated from a human donor. This table probably holds off-target reads from a library built for another chain.

This receptor carries the CDR3 CASSASLAGGQYF. The chain is encoded by TRBV12-3 or TRBV12-4 joined to TRBJ2-4; the TRBD2 assignment by TCRdb is unverifiable without DNA. The CDR3 goes from the cysteine to the phenylalanine over 13 residues. There is no recorded DNA.